The text below deals with one T cell receptor (beta chain). Germline-derived CDR1 and CDR2 are SNHLY and FYNNEI. This CDR3 has 13 amino acids. V was cut by 3 bases and J by 3 bases, with 6 bases left in between. This sample stems from a study of T cell responses to AZD1222 COVID-19 vaccine. The protocol was immunoSEQ multiplex PCR, while the TCRdb copy is restricted to in-frame clones and leaves out a portion. The repertoire holds around 100,000 clones, with over 85% as singletons. V gene TRBV2 combines with J gene TRBJ1-3; D unresolved. The TCR comes from an adult in good health. The sequenced sample was peripheral blood, obtained on day 0 of AZD1222 vaccination. In DNA, the CDR3 is TGTGCCAGCAGTGATGGCTTTGGAAACACCATATATTTT. Protein sequence: CASSDGFGNTIYF.